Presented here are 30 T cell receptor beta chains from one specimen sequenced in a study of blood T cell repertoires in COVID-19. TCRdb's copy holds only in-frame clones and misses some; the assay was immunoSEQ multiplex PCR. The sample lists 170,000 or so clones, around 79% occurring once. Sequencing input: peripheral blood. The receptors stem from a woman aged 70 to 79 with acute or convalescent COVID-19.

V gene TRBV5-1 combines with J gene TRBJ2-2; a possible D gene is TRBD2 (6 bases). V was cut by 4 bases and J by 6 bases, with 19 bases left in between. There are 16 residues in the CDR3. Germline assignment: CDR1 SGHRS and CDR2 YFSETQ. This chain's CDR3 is CASSPPGLSRPGELFF. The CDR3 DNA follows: TGCGCCAGCAGCCCGCCGGGACTCTCCCGACCCGGGGAGCTGTTTTTT.

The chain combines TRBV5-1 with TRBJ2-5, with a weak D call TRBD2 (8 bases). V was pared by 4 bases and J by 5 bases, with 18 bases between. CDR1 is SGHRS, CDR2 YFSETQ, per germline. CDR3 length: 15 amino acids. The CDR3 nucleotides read TGCGCCAGCAGCCCCGGGAGGGCAGGGGGTGAGACCCAGTACTTC. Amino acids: CASSPGRAGGETQYF.

As DNA, the CDR3 is TGTGCCAGCAGCCTCACCCGGGGACAGGGGCAAGAGACCCAGTACTTC. Residues: CASSLTRGQGQETQYF. The chain is built from TRBV14 and TRBJ2-5; the match to TRBD1 covers 10 bases. The CDR3 consists of 16 residues. Trimming at V came to 4 bases and at J to 2 bases, leaving 7 bases not matched to a gene. The germline CDR1 and CDR2 sequences are SGHDN and FVKESK.

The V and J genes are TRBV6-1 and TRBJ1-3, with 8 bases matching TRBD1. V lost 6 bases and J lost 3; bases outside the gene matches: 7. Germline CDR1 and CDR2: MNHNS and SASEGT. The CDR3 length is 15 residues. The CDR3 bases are TGTGCCAGCAGACGGACAGGGACCGGTGGAAACACCATATATTTT. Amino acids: CASRRTGTGGNTIYF.

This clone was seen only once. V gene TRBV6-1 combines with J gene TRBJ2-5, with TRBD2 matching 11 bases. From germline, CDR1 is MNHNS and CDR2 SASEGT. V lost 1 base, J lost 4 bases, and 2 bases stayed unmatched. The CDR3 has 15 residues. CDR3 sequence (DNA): TGTGCCAGCAGTGAAGTCCTAGCGGGAGGAGAGACCCAGTACTTC. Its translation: CASSEVLAGGETQYF.

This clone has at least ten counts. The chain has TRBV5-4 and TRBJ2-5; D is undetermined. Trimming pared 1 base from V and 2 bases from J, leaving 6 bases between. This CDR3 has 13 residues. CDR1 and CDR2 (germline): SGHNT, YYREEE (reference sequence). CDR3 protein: CASSLIEQETQYF. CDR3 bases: TGTGCCAGCAGCTTGATAGAGCAAGAGACCCAGTACTTC.

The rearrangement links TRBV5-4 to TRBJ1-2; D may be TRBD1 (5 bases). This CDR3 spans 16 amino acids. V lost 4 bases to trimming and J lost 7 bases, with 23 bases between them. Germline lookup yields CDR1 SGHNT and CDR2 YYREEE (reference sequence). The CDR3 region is CASSPTNQRGSGGYTF. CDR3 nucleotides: TGTGCCAGCAGCCCTACTAACCAAAGGGGATCAGGTGGCTACACCTTC.

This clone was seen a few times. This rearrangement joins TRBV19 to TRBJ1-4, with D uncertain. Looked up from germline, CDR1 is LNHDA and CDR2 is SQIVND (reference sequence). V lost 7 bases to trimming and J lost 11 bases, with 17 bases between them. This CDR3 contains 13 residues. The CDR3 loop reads CASTPQRVGKLFF. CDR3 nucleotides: TGTGCCAGTACCCCCCAGAGGGTCGGCAAACTGTTTTTT.

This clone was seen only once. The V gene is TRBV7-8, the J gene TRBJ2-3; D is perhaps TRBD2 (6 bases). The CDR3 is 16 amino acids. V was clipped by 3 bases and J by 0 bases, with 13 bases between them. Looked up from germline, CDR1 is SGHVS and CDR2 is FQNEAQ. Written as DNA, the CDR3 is TGTGCCAGCAGCTTCGGAGGGTCTCCTAGCACAGATACGCAGTATTTT. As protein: CASSFGGSPSTDTQYF.

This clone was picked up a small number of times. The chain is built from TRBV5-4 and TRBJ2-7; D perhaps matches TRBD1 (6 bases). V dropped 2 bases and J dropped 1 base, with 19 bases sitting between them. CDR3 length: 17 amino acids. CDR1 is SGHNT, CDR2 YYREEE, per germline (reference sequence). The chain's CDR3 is CASSFRLGRGSSYEQYF. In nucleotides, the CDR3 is TGTGCCAGCAGCTTTCGACTGGGCAGGGGTAGTTCCTACGAGCAGTACTTC.

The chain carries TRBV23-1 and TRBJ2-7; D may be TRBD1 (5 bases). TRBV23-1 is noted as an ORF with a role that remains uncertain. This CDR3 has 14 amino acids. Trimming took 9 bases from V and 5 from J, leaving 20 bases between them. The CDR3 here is CASIRPGVQDEQYF. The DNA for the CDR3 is TGCGCCAGTATCCGCCCTGGGGTACAGGACGAGCAGTACTTC.

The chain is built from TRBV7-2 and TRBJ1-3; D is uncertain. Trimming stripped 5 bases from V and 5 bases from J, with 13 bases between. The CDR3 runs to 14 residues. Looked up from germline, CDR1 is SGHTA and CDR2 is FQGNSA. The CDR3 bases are TGTGCCAGCAGCCCCCGCGCTAGCCGAAACACCATATATTTT. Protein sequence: CASSPRASRNTIYF.

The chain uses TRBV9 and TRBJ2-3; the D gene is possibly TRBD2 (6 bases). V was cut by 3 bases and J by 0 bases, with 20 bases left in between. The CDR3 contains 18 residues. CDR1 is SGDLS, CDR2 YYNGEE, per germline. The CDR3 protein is CASSAVAEPRKSTDTQYF. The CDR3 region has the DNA TGTGCCAGCAGCGCCGTAGCGGAACCTAGAAAGAGCACAGATACGCAGTATTTT. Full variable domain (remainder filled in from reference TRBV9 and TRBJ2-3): DSGVTQTPKHLITATGQRVTLRCSPRSGDLSVYWYQQSLDQGLQFLIQYYNGEERAKGNILERFSAQQFPDLHSELNLSSLELGDSALYFCASSAVAEPRKSTDTQYFGPGTRLTVL.

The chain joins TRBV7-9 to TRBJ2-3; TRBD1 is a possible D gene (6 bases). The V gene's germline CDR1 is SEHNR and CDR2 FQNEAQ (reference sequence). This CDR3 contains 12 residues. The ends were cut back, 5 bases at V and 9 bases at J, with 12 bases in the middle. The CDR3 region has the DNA TGTGCCAGCAGCAAAGCAGGGGAAACGCAGTATTTT. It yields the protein CASSKAGETQYF.

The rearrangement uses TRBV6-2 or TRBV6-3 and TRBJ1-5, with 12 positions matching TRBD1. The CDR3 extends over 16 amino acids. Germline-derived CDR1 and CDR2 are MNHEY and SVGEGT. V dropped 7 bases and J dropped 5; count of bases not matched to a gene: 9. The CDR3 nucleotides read TGTGCCAGCACCCCAGGGGACAGGGGGCAATATCAGCCCCAGCATTTT. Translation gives CASTPGDRGQYQPQHF.

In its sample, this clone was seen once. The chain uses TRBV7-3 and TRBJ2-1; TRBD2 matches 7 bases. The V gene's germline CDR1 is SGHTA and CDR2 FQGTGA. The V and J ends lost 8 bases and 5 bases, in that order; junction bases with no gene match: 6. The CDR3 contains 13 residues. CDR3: CASRRGRNNEQFF. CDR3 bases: TGTGCCAGCCGGCGGGGGAGGAACAATGAGCAGTTCTTC.

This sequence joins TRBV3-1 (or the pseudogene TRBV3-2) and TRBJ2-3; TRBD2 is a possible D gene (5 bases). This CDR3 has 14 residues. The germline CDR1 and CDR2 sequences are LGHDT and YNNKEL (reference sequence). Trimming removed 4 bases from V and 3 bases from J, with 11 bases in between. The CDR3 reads CASSLISETDTQYF. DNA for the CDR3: TGTGCCAGCAGCCTCATTAGCGAGACAGATACGCAGTATTTT.

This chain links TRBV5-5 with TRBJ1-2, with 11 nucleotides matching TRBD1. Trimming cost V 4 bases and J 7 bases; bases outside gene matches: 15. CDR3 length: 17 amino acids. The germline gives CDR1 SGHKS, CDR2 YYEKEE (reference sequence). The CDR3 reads CASSHQAGTGGFGGYTF. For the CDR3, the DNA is TGTGCCAGCAGCCATCAGGCCGGGACAGGGGGTTTTGGTGGCTACACCTTC.

This CDR3 reads CASNPGHPSGDEQFF. The DNA for the CDR3 is TGTGCCAGTAATCCGGGACACCCTTCAGGGGATGAGCAGTTCTTC. The chain links TRBV19 to TRBJ2-1; TRBD1 might be the D (6 bases). The germline V gene has CDR1 LNHDA and CDR2 SQIVND (reference sequence). Trimming left V 7 bases short and J 8 bases short, with 21 bases between. CDR3 length: 15 amino acids.

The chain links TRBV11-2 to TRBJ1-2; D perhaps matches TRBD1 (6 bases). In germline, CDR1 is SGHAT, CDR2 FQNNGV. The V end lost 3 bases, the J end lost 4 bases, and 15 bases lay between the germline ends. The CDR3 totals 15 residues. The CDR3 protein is CASSFPPQGVYGYTF. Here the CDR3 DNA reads TGTGCCAGCAGCTTCCCGCCACAGGGCGTCTATGGCTACACCTTC.

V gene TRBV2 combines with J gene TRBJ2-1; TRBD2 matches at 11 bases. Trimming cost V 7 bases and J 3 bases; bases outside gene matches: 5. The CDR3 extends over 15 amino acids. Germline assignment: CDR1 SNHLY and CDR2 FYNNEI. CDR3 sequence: CASNIGTSGYNEQFF. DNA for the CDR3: TGTGCCAGCAATATTGGGACTAGCGGCTACAATGAGCAGTTCTTC.

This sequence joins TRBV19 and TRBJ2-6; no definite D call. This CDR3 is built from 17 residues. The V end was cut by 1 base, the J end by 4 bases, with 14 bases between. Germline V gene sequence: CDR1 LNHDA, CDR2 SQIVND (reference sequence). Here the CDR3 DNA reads TGTGCCAGTAGTATAGTCCCTCCGAGTAGAGGGGCCAACGTCCTGACTTTC. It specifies CASSIVPPSRGANVLTF.

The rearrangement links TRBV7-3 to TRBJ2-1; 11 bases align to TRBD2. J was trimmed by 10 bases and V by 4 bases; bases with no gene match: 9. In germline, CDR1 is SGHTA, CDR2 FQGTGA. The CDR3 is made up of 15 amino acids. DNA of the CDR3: TGTGCCAGCAGCTCATTAGCGGGAGGGCGTTTGGAGCAGTTCTTC. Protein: CASSSLAGGRLEQFF.

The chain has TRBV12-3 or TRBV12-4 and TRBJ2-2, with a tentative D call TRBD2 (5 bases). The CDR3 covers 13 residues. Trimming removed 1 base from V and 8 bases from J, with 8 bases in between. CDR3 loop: CASSLGTFGELFF. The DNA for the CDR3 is TGTGCCAGCAGTTTAGGGACTTTTGGGGAGCTGTTTTTT.

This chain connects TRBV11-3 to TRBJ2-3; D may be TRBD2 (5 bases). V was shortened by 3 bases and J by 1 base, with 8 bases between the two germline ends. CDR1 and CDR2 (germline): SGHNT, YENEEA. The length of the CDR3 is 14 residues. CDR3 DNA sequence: TGTGCCAGCAGCTTGGGAGCGGGCACAGATACGCAGTATTTT. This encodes CASSLGAGTDTQYF. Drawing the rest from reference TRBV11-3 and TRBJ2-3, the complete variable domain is EAGVVQSPRYKIIEKKQPVAFWCNPISGHNTLYWYLQNLGQGPELLIRYENEEAVDDSQLPKDRFSAERLKGVDSTLKIQPAELGDSAVYLCASSLGAGTDTQYFGPGTRLTVL.

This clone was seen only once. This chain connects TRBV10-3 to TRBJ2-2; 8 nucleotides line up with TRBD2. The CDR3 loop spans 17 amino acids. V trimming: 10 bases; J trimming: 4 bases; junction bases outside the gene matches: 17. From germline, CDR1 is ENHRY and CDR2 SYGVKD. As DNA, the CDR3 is TGTGCCACAACTGACTCCCCAGCGGGAGTCGGCACCGGGGAGCTGTTTTTT. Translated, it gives CATTDSPAGVGTGELFF.

The CDR3 reads CASSFRDKYYGYTF. CDR3 coding DNA: TGTGCCAGCAGTTTCCGGGACAAATACTATGGCTACACCTTC. The chain recombines TRBV6-5 with TRBJ1-2; a possible D gene is TRBD1 (6 bases). Germline CDR1 is MNHEY and CDR2 is SVGAGI. The CDR3 covers 14 residues. Trimming removed 4 bases at V and 3 bases at J, with 12 bases between.

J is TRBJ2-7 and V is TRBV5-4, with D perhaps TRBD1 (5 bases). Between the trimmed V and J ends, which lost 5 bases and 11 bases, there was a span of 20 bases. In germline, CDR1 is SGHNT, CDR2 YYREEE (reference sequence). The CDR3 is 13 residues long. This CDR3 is CASRGGHHQGEYF. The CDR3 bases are TGTGCCAGCAGGGGCGGACATCATCAAGGGGAGTACTTC. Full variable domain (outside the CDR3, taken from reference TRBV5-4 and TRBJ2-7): ETGVTQSPTHLIKTRGQQVTLRCSSQSGHNTVSWYQQALGQGPQFIFQYYREEENGRGNFPPRFSGLQFPNYSSELNVNALELDDSALYLCASRGGHHQGEYFGPGTRLTVT.

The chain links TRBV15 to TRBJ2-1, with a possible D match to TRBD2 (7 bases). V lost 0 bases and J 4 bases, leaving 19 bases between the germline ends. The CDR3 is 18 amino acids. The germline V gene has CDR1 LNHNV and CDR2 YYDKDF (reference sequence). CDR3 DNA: TGTGCCACCAGCAGAGATAGGGAGGGGTCAGGGGAGTACAATGAGCAGTTCTTC. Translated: CATSRDREGSGEYNEQFF.

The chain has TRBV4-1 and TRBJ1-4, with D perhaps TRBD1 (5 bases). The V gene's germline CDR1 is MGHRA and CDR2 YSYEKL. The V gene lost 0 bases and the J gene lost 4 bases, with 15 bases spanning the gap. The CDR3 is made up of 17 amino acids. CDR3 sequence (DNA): TGCGCCAGCAGCCAAGACCCCGGCCGACAGATTAATGAAAAACTGTTTTTT. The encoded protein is CASSQDPGRQINEKLFF.